The 18 T cell receptor beta chains reported below all come from one sample, sequenced in a study of cytomegalovirus exposure and HLA in healthy donors. The PCR was carried out with 60 Vbeta primers and 13 Jbeta primers. Using immunoSEQ multiplex PCR, the repertoire was profiled, and TCRdb retains in-frame clones only, with some absent. The data show roughly 160,000 clones, roughly 77% seen once. Material: PBMCs. The receptors were sampled from a man aged 30-40 years in good health and CMV-seropositive.

In DNA form, the CDR3 reads TGTGCCAGCAGTGAGCCCGGCAGGGGGATGAATCAGCCCCAGCATTTT. The encoded protein is CASSEPGRGMNQPQHF. The chain uses TRBV2 and TRBJ1-5, with 7 bases that match TRBD1. The CDR3 runs to 16 residues. V dropped 3 bases and J dropped 4; count of bases not matched to a gene: 9. Looked up from germline, CDR1 is SNHLY and CDR2 is FYNNEI.

V gene TRBV18 combines with J gene TRBJ1-3, with 8 bases that match TRBD1. The V segment lost 3 bases and the J segment 3 bases; nucleotides outside the gene matches: 13. This CDR3 is built from 18 residues. In germline, CDR1 is KGHSH, CDR2 LQKENI. The CDR3 is CASSPFQGATTIGNTIYF. Written as DNA, the CDR3 is TGTGCCAGCTCACCTTTCCAGGGGGCTACCACCATTGGAAACACCATATATTTT. Complete variable domain (other parts from reference TRBV18 and TRBJ1-3): NAGVMQNPRHLVRRRGQEARLRCSPMKGHSHVYWYRQLPEEGLKFMVYLQKENIIDESGMPKERFSAEFPKEGPSILRIQQVVRGDSAAYFCASSPFQGATTIGNTIYFGEGSWLTVV.

The J gene is TRBJ1-5, the V gene TRBV6-1; the D gene is possibly TRBD1 (6 bases). The CDR3 sequence is 15 residues long. Germline assignment: CDR1 MNHNS and CDR2 SASEGT. The V and J ends lost 8 bases and 1 base respectively, with 15 bases between them. CDR3 nucleotide sequence: TGTGCCAGCGGGGGCCCGGTCTGGAGCAATCAGCCCCAGCATTTT. Encoded protein: CASGGPVWSNQPQHF.

The chain carries TRBV5-1 and TRBJ1-4; D unresolved. The CDR3 contains 14 residues. Trimming shortened V by 0 bases and J by 7 bases, and 10 bases separated the two germline ends. The germline CDR1 and CDR2 sequences are SGHRS and YFSETQ. CDR3 residues: CASSLGGEGEKLFF. The DNA of the CDR3 is TGCGCCAGCAGCTTGGGGGGAGAGGGTGAAAAACTGTTTTTT.

V gene TRBV5-4 combines with J gene TRBJ2-7; TRBD2 might be the D (5 bases). The CDR3 length is 14 residues. Trimming took 4 bases from V and 6 from J, leaving 17 bases between them. CDR1 SGHNT and CDR2 YYREEE come from the germline V gene (reference sequence). CDR3 nucleotide sequence: TGTGCCAGCAGCGCTGGACTGAGCTCGGGCGAGCAGTACTTC. It translates to CASSAGLSSGEQYF.

J is TRBJ1-2 and V is TRBV5-6; D is undetermined. In germline, CDR1 is SGHDT, CDR2 YYEEEE. There are 13 residues in the CDR3. V lost 0 bases to trimming and J lost 2 bases, with 5 bases between them. CDR3 residues: CASSLVPNYGYTF. The CDR3 region has the DNA TGTGCCAGCAGCTTGGTCCCAAACTATGGCTACACCTTC. The complete variable domain, with remaining parts taken from reference TRBV5-6 and TRBJ1-2, reads DAGVTQSPTHLIKTRGQQVTLRCSPKSGHDTVSWYQQALGQGPQFIFQYYEEEERQRGNFPDRFSGHQFPNYSSELNVNALLLGDSALYLCASSLVPNYGYTFGSGTRLTVV.

The chain is built from TRBV28 and TRBJ1-1; D not resolved. The V end lost 3 bases, the J end lost 0 bases, and 2 bases lay between the germline ends. The germline V gene encodes CDR1 MDHEN and CDR2 SYDVKM. CDR3 length: 12 residues. The CDR3 region is CASSFMNTEAFF. CDR3 nucleotide sequence: TGTGCCAGCAGTTTCATGAACACTGAAGCTTTCTTT. The complete variable domain, with remaining parts taken from reference TRBV28 and TRBJ1-1, reads DVKVTQSSRYLVKRTGEKVFLECVQDMDHENMFWYRQDPGLGLRLIYFSYDVKMKEKGDIPEGYSVSREKKERFSLILESASTNQTSMYLCASSFMNTEAFFGQGTRLTVV.

The chain employs TRBV29-1 and TRBJ2-7, with 7 nucleotides matching TRBD1. The CDR3 consists of 12 residues. V gave up 7 bases and J gave up 3 bases; unmatched junction bases: 6. Per germline, CDR1 SQVTM and CDR2 ANQGSEA. CDR3 nucleotides: TGCAGCGCCCGGGACAGCCTCTACGAGCAGTACTTC. Its protein is CSARDSLYEQYF.

The chain is built from TRBV15 and TRBJ2-5; tentatively, D is TRBD2 (5 bases). Trimming removed 0 bases from V and 5 bases from J, with 13 bases in between. CDR3 length: 15 residues. Germline loops: CDR1 LNHNV, CDR2 YYDKDF (reference sequence). The CDR3 protein is CATSRDPKGGETQYF. CDR3 DNA: TGTGCCACCAGCAGAGATCCAAAGGGCGGGGAGACCCAGTACTTC. The variable domain in full, with the rest retrieved from reference TRBV15 and TRBJ2-5, is DAMVIQNPRYQVTQFGKPVTLSCSQTLNHNVMYWYQQKSSQAPKLLFHYYDKDFNNEADTPDNFQSRRPNTSFCFLDIRSPGLGDTAMYLCATSRDPKGGETQYFGPGTRLLVL.

This clone was picked up one time. The rearrangement links TRBV4-1 to TRBJ2-3, with 9 positions matching TRBD1. J was trimmed by 2 bases and V by 6 bases; bases with no gene match: 9. The CDR3 totals 16 residues. In germline, CDR1 is MGHRA, CDR2 YSYEKL. The CDR3 sequence is CASRRKGTGPTDTQYF. CDR3 coding DNA: TGCGCCAGCAGGCGAAAAGGGACAGGGCCCACAGATACGCAGTATTTT.

The rearrangement links TRBV19 to TRBJ2-6, with TRBD1 identical over 12 bases. The CDR3 covers 18 residues. V was pared by 4 bases and J by 2 bases, with 6 bases of the junction left unmatched. CDR1 is LNHDA, CDR2 SQIVND, per germline (reference sequence). Written as DNA, the CDR3 is TGTGCCAGTAGTACCCCGCGGGACAGGGGGCCTGGGGCCAACGTCCTGACTTTC. Protein sequence: CASSTPRDRGPGANVLTF.

This rearrangement joins TRBV4-1 to TRBJ2-7; TRBD1 might be the D (5 bases). CDR1 and CDR2 from the germline V gene are MGHRA and YSYEKL. V dropped 4 bases and J dropped 4 bases, with 17 bases sitting between them. The CDR3 loop spans 15 amino acids. CDR3 DNA sequence: TGCGCCAGCAGCCCTCTGGGGCAGGGTGCTTACGAGCAGTACTTC. This sequence encodes CASSPLGQGAYEQYF.

The rearrangement uses TRBV4-1 and TRBJ2-2; 9 bases map to TRBD1. Germline V lookup: CDR1 MGHRA, CDR2 YSYEKL. The trim removed 4 bases at V and 5 bases at J, leaving 5 bases unmatched. This CDR3 has 15 residues. CDR3 sequence reads: CASSPRDRVTGELFF. Here the CDR3 DNA reads TGCGCCAGCAGCCCCCGGGACAGGGTAACCGGGGAGCTGTTTTTT.

This clone came up a few times. This rearrangement joins TRBV5-5 to TRBJ1-6; D remains unclear. V was clipped by 3 bases and J by 5 bases, with 9 bases between them. The CDR3 is 14 residues long. Germline-derived CDR1 and CDR2 are SGHKS and YYEKEE (reference sequence). In DNA form, the CDR3 reads TGTGCCAGCAGCTCCCGGGGTAATAATTCACCCCTCCACTTT. Translated, it gives CASSSRGNNSPLHF.

The chain recombines TRBV18 with TRBJ2-2, with 9 bases identical to TRBD2. J lost 4 bases, V lost 3 bases, and 3 bases had no gene match. Germline CDR1 is KGHSH and CDR2 is LQKENI. The CDR3 sequence is 15 residues long. The CDR3 is CASSPPSGTTGELFF. CDR3 bases: TGTGCCAGCTCACCGCCTAGCGGGACCACCGGGGAGCTGTTTTTT.

The V call is TRBV30, the J call TRBJ2-5; D remains unclear. The CDR3 is 10 amino acids. Deletions cut 5 bases from V and 5 bases from J, with 6 bases between. Germline V lookup: CDR1 GTSNPN, CDR2 SVGIG (reference sequence). In nucleotides, the CDR3 is TGTGCCTGGTCCGGGGAGACCCAGTACTTC. It yields the protein CAWSGETQYF.

This chain links TRBV19 with TRBJ2-5; 11 nucleotides align to TRBD2. This CDR3 is 16 amino acids long. The trim removed 1 base at V and 3 bases at J, leaving 4 bases unmatched. Germline-derived CDR1 and CDR2 are LNHDA and SQIVND (reference sequence). The CDR3 protein is CASSIGLAGGKETQYF. In DNA, the CDR3 is TGTGCCAGTAGTATAGGCCTAGCGGGGGGAAAAGAGACCCAGTACTTC. The whole variable domain, filled in from reference TRBV19 and TRBJ2-5, reads DGGITQSPKYLFRKEGQNVTLSCEQNLNHDAMYWYRQDPGQGLRLIYYSQIVNDFQKGDIAEGYSVSREKKESFPLTVTSAQKNPTAFYLCASSIGLAGGKETQYFGPGTRLLVL.

The J gene is TRBJ1-6, the V gene TRBV5-1; weak D call: TRBD1 (5 bases). The germline gives CDR1 SGHRS, CDR2 YFSETQ. The V end lost 5 bases, the J end lost 5 bases, and 14 bases lay between the germline ends. The CDR3 contains 15 residues. The CDR3 DNA reads as TGCGCCAGCAGGAACCGGGACTTTGATAATTCACCCCTCCACTTT. The encoded protein is CASRNRDFDNSPLHF.